This T cell receptor beta chain is from a study of T cells in Graves' hyperthyroidism and ophthalmopathy. Study conclusions and caveats: In blood, most of the thyroid clonotypes expanded above 0.001 were also present. Stable hyperthyroidism was told apart from ophthalmopathy by a model built on 13 V-J features.

The source material, RNA transcripts, was used to amplify TCR beta CDR3 regions. Initially, a first-round RT-PCR of the TCR CDR3 employed the HTBI primer set. TCRdb re-analysed the multiplex PCR reads in MiXCR, keeping a single row per CDR3 protein. Of some 500,000 distinct CDR3 sequences listed, roughly a quarter are singletons. A remark on this clonotype: Antigen unknown.

In the ophthalmopathy cohort, Clinical Activity Score was at least 3, NOSPECS grade at least 4, and duration under 3 months. Used for diagnoses were clinical symptoms, serum thyroxine and TRAb, thyroid ultrasound and orbital computed tomography. The CDR3 loop spans 14 amino acids. The germline V and J ends were trimmed by 5 bases and 7 bases, with 21 bases remaining between them. CDR1 GTSNPN and CDR2 SVGIG come from the germline V gene (reference sequence). Sequencing was performed on blood. The receptor's source is a woman aged 25 to 39 with Graves' ophthalmopathy. The chain has TRBV30 and TRBJ2-7, with a possible D match to TRBD1 (7 bases). CDR3 protein: CAWGGRDRAGEQYF. CDR3 nucleotides: TGTGCCTGGGGGGGCCGAGACAGGGCGGGAGAGCAGTACTTC.